This TCR beta chain was sequenced for a study of T cell responses to AZD1222 COVID-19 vaccine. General study results and limits: Only a handful of AZD1222 recipients, several in all, had baseline seropositivity. Sampled repertoires all dated from after the peak T cell response. Donors were chiefly white British, with a greater number of females, and clonal diversity was perhaps underestimated.

This clone was seen a handful of times. What it binds is not known. Timing groups of about 4 and about 12 weeks for second doses were pooled. Profiling relied on immunoSEQ multiplex PCR, and the TCRdb table lists in-frame clones only, not all of them. In the table there are under 130,000 clones, approximately 90% of which are singletons. The CDR3 is 15 amino acids. Germline CDR1 SGHDT, CDR2 YYEEEE. Trimming took 0 bases from V and 4 from J, leaving 12 bases between them. The sequence came from an adult who received the AZD1222 COVID-19 vaccine. This chain connects TRBV5-6 to TRBJ2-3, with D unresolved. The sample was peripheral blood, taken 28 days after the second AZD1222 dose. CDR3 DNA: TGTGCCAGCAGCTTGGCGTCTCAGCTCGCAGATACGCAGTATTTT. Its translation: CASSLASQLADTQYF.